The clone carrying this T cell receptor beta chain was detected only once. The antigen remains undetermined. This sample stems from a study of cytomegalovirus exposure and HLA in healthy donors. General study points: Cytomegalovirus status, reportedly, was diagnosed with high specificity and sensitivity by the classifier. One variant, a missense change in DCLRE1C, was linked in a later analysis to TCR beta V- and J-gene trimming. Specificity for CMV antigens was confirmed in vitro for a few of the CMV-associated chains.

13 Jbeta primers and 60 Vbeta primers were used for the PCR. TCRdb's copy holds only in-frame clones and misses some; the assay was immunoSEQ multiplex PCR. Here the sample spans roughly 100,000 clones, over 75% being singletons. Trimming left V 6 bases short and J 0 bases short, with 12 bases between. Germline V gene data show CDR1 as SEHNR and CDR2 as FQNEAQ (reference sequence). The CDR3 totals 15 residues. This sequence originates from a man aged 25 to 45 in good health and CMV-seropositive. The chain employs TRBV7-9 and TRBJ2-1, with no clear D. The material sequenced was PBMCs. The CDR3 here is CASRRSRSSYNEQFF. The CDR3 DNA reads TGTGCCAGCAGGAGAAGCCGGAGCTCCTACAATGAGCAGTTCTTC.